Listed below are T cell receptor beta chains from one sample, sequenced in a study of T cells in Graves' hyperthyroidism and ophthalmopathy. One entry per CDR3 protein, called by TCRdb with MiXCR from the multiplex PCR reads. The table includes more than 300,000 distinct CDR3 sequences, about a sixth detected once. Sequences were obtained from blood. These receptors were collected from a woman in her 30s with Graves' hyperthyroidism that later progressed to Graves' ophthalmopathy. Both conserved end residues are part of each CDR3.

>TRBV19|TRBJ1-5
CASSPRDSNQPQHF
>TRBV6-2/TRBV6-3|TRBJ2-1
CASSQRTSGAPSSSYNEQFF
>TRBV2|TRBJ2-7
CASEGRLSPTNSYEQYF
>TRBV20-1|TRBJ2-2
CSASRGGLNTGELFF
>TRBV12-3/TRBV12-4|TRBJ2-2
CASNLRPGELFF
>TRBV29-1|TRBJ2-7
CSVSRQGPVHEQYF
>TRBV5-1|TRBJ2-6
CASSHAPGTTGANVLTF
>TRBV7-2|TRBJ2-5
CASSLELAYQETQYF
>TRBV12-3/TRBV12-4|TRBJ2-2
CASSLNKGNTGELFF
>TRBV28|TRBJ2-5
CASSRSGLESLETQYF
>TRBV7-2|TRBJ2-7
CASSPMGASYEQYF
>TRBV5-1|TRBJ2-6
CASSYDSGANVLTF
>TRBV30|TRBJ1-1
CAWSAPGRGSTEAFF
>TRBV27|TRBJ2-6
CASSGTGGYSGANVLTF
>TRBV28|TRBJ1-2
CASSWANYGYTF
>TRBV7-2|TRBJ1-4
CASSSTGYRSTNEKLFF
>TRBV30|TRBJ1-5
CAWGTGRDQPQHF
>TRBV3-1|TRBJ2-7
CASSQAPWAGKFGDEQYF
>TRBV11-2|TRBJ1-4
CASSPIAGLNEKLFF
>TRBV19|TRBJ2-1
CASSITAGEHLAGYNEQFF
>TRBV10-2|TRBJ1-5
CASSDAGGPQHF
>TRBV5-1|TRBJ1-1
CASSHQGTEAFF
>TRBV5-1|TRBJ1-1
CASSLLEYQDIMNTEAFF
>TRBV20-1|TRBJ2-7
CSAKTGEVSYEQYF
>TRBV12-3/TRBV12-4|TRBJ1-6
CASSLGDRGFSPLHF
>TRBV28|TRBJ1-1
CASSLTGVQTEAFF
>TRBV29-1|TRBJ2-7
CSVVPGDTYEQYF
>TRBV20-1|TRBJ2-2
CSAKGQGATGELFF
>TRBV28|TRBJ2-1
CASSPTGAYPYNEQFF
>TRBV5-1|TRBJ2-1
CASRQMGQINEQFF
>TRBV9|TRBJ2-1
CASSQGLQGYNEQFF
>TRBV4-1|TRBJ1-1
CASSQATEMNTEAFF
>TRBV11-2|TRBJ1-2
CASSLGSGLGVGGYTF
>TRBV12-3/TRBV12-4|TRBJ2-3
CASTPSDTQYF
>TRBV18|TRBJ1-3
CASSPRDSGNTIYF
>TRBV6-1|TRBJ2-2
CASSGGSNTGELFF
>TRBV19|TRBJ2-3
CASSIVGRTDTQYF
>TRBV20-1|TRBJ2-1
CSARRDDNEQFF
>TRBV2|TRBJ2-3
CASSERGQGTDTQYF
>TRBV5-1|TRBJ2-2
CASSLSGRHTGELFF
>TRBV7-2|TRBJ2-3
CASSLKTSGTDTQYF
>TRBV3-1|TRBJ1-4
CASSQDGGNEKLFF
>TRBV6-4|TRBJ1-5
CASRAGVGLGPQHF
>TRBV6-1|TRBJ1-4
CASSEFFGTGGVFF
>TRBV29-1|TRBJ2-3
CSGTRRGAVHTDTQYF
>TRBV4-1|TRBJ1-2
CASSQVRTNYGYTF
>TRBV2|TRBJ1-1
CASSYRGMNTEAFF
>TRBV7-9|TRBJ1-4
CASSEQGSGEKLFF
>TRBV2|TRBJ2-1
CASGAGGLNEQFF
>TRBV20-1|TRBJ2-3
CSARRSAGVADTQYF
>TRBV29-1|TRBJ2-1
CSVVGTGAYNEQFF
>TRBV7-9|TRBJ2-2
CASSYDGRIAGELFF
>TRBV2|TRBJ2-1
CARGGGHEQFF
>TRBV12-3/TRBV12-4|TRBJ2-1
CASTSTGLDDEQFF
>TRBV27|TRBJ1-5
CASIIGLGQGANQPQHF